This T cell receptor beta chain is drawn from a study of OX40 agonist ivuxolimab in advanced cancers. Overall study: Every patient in dose escalation had hepatocellular carcinoma, melanoma, renal cell or head and neck cancer.

Assay used: immunoSEQ multiplex PCR; TCRdb lists only in-frame clones, some missing. The table has about 77,000 clones, 83% seen once. This CDR3 comprises 16 residues. The V end lost 0 bases, the J end lost 3 bases, and 12 bases lay between the germline ends. Germline CDR1 reads LNHNV; CDR2 reads YYDKDF (reference sequence). The TCR sequence derives from an adult with an advanced solid tumor such as melanoma, head and neck, liver or kidney cancer. The chain links TRBV15 to TRBJ1-3; D is possibly TRBD1 (5 bases). The starting material was CD4+ or CD8+ T cells sorted from blood, obtained in a trial of the OX40 agonist ivuxolimab. CDR3 DNA sequence: TGTGCCACCAGCAGAGATCGGCAGGGTTTTGGAAACACCATATATTTT. Translation gives CATSRDRQGFGNTIYF.